This entry lists 20 T cell receptor beta chains sequenced from one sample in a study of T-cell memory formation after mild COVID-19. MiXCR, applied by TCRdb to the 5' RACE reads, yields one record per CDR3 protein. The sample carries about 190,000 distinct CDR3 sequences, around 26% recorded once. The sequenced sample consisted of PBMCs or a T cell subset sorted from them (not recorded which). Receptors were obtained from an adult woman who had mild COVID-19 (a few samples of this study predate the infection). Cell type and time point are not known.

This clonotype was counted only a few times. The V and J genes are TRBV24-1 and TRBJ2-3, with 13 positions matching TRBD2. Germline V lookup: CDR1 KGHDR, CDR2 SFDVKD. This CDR3 contains 16 residues. V shed 5 bases, J shed 2 bases, and the junction held 3 bases outside the gene matches. The DNA of the CDR3 is TGTGCCACCAGTGTACTAGCGGGAGGGCCCACAGATACGCAGTATTTT. Protein sequence: CATSVLAGGPTDTQYF.

V is TRBV29-1 and J is TRBJ2-5; maybe TRBD1 (6 bases). Germline V gives CDR1 SQVTM, CDR2 ANQGSEA. This CDR3 contains 15 residues. Trimming removed 0 bases from V and 6 bases from J, with 17 bases in between. CDR3 bases: TGCAGCGTTGAAGATCCGCTACAGGGTCCGAAGACCCAGTACTTC. It translates to CSVEDPLQGPKTQYF.

This clonotype has only one observation. The chain employs TRBV6-2 or TRBV6-3 and TRBJ2-6; D is ambiguous. The CDR3 totals 17 residues. Trimming left V 0 bases short and J 0 bases short, with 9 bases between. In germline, CDR1 is MNHEY, CDR2 SVGEGT. The CDR3 loop is CASSYSYKRSGANVLTF. The CDR3 coding sequence is TGTGCCAGCAGTTACTCGTACAAGCGCTCTGGGGCCAACGTCCTGACTTTC.

This clonotype was observed a few times. This chain joins TRBV7-2 and TRBJ2-2, with D unclear. Germline V CDR1 and CDR2: SGHTA, FQGNSA. The CDR3 covers 16 residues. Trimming left V 5 bases short and J 0 bases short, with 13 bases between. CDR3 sequence (DNA): TGTGCCAGCAGCCGCTGGGCGACCGCGAACACCGGGGAGCTGTTTTTT. Translated, it gives CASSRWATANTGELFF.

V gene TRBV5-1 combines with J gene TRBJ2-7; 12 nucleotides match TRBD2. Trimming cost V 6 bases and J 7 bases; bases outside gene matches: 8. The CDR3 contains 14 residues. Germline CDR1 SGHRS, CDR2 YFSETQ. The CDR3 DNA reads as TGCGCCAGCACGTTCCTAGCGGGAGGGCAGGAGCAGTACTTC. This codes for CASTFLAGGQEQYF.

V and J are TRBV6-2 or TRBV6-3 and TRBJ2-7, with D tentatively TRBD1 (6 bases). Per germline, CDR1 MNHEY and CDR2 SVGEGT. The CDR3 has 14 amino acids. V dropped 5 bases and J dropped 3 bases, with 14 bases sitting between them. The CDR3 region is CASSRPTGDYEQYF. The CDR3 nucleotides are TGTGCCAGCAGTCGCCCGACAGGAGACTACGAGCAGTACTTC.

There are a few counts of this clonotype. This chain joins TRBV4-3 and TRBJ1-2, with 8 positions matching TRBD1. Trimming at V came to 4 bases and at J to 7 bases, leaving 14 bases not matched to a gene. This CDR3 comprises 16 residues. Germline assignment: CDR1 LGHNA and CDR2 YSLEER. The CDR3 nucleotides are TGCGCCAGCAGCCCAGGCGAACGGACAGGGCTTGCTGGCTACACCTTC. Protein: CASSPGERTGLAGYTF.

This clonotype was counted a few times. CDR3 in amino acids: CSVEDAGQLTDTQYF. CDR3 in DNA: TGCAGCGTTGAAGATGCTGGACAGCTTACAGATACGCAGTATTTT. This sequence joins TRBV29-1 and TRBJ2-3, with D possibly being TRBD1 (6 bases). The germline CDR1 and CDR2 sequences are SQVTM and ANQGSEA. V lost 0 bases to trimming and J lost 3 bases, with 13 bases between them. The CDR3 spans 15 residues.

V is TRBV30 and J is TRBJ1-1, with D uncertain. Per the germline V gene, CDR1 is GTSNPN and CDR2 is SVGIG (reference sequence). Trimming left V 4 bases short and J 3 bases short, with 9 bases between. This CDR3 is 12 amino acids long. CDR3 in DNA: TGTGCCTGGAATGGGGTCTACACTGAAGCTTTCTTT. Translated, it gives CAWNGVYTEAFF.

The table lists this clonotype with a count of one. This rearrangement joins TRBV24-1 to TRBJ2-1, with D uncertain. V gave up 3 bases and J gave up 8 bases, with 7 bases separating them. CDR1 and CDR2 from the germline V gene are KGHDR and SFDVKD. The CDR3 loop spans 12 amino acids. DNA of the CDR3: TGTGCCACCAGTGATCTTAGGTATGAGCAGTTCTTC. As protein: CATSDLRYEQFF.

V and J are TRBV29-1 and TRBJ2-3; the match to TRBD1 covers 9 bases. CDR3 length: 16 residues. CDR1 and CDR2 (germline): SQVTM, ANQGSEA. V lost 3 bases, J lost 3 bases, and 10 bases stayed unmatched. CDR3 bases: TGCAGCGTTGAGGGCAACAGGGGGCAAAGGACAGATACGCAGTATTTT. Translated: CSVEGNRGQRTDTQYF.

V and J are TRBV7-2 and TRBJ1-5, with a tentative D call TRBD1 (5 bases). The germline CDR1 and CDR2 sequences are SGHTA and FQGNSA. The V and J ends lost 1 base and 9 bases respectively, with 7 bases between them. The CDR3 spans 12 residues. CDR3 sequence reads: CASSLVGGPQHF. Written as DNA, the CDR3 is TGTGCCAGCAGCTTAGTCGGGGGGCCCCAGCATTTT.

This clonotype was seen a few times. The V call is TRBV6-5, the J call TRBJ1-3; D remains ambiguous. Trimming left V 0 bases short and J 0 bases short, with 12 bases between. The CDR3 sequence is 17 residues long. The germline V gene encodes CDR1 MNHEY and CDR2 SVGAGI. For the CDR3, the DNA is TGTGCCAGCAGTTACTCGACGTCGACGGTCTCTGGAAACACCATATATTTT. It yields the protein CASSYSTSTVSGNTIYF.

The genes are TRBV3-1 and TRBJ2-5; 12 bases line up with TRBD1. The junction had 11 bases not matched to a gene; V was cut back by 8 bases and J by 4 bases. There are 16 residues in the CDR3. Germline V CDR1 and CDR2: LGHDT, YNNKEL (reference sequence). This CDR3 is CASDQTGTGGRETQYF. The DNA for the CDR3 is TGTGCCAGCGACCAAACCGGGACAGGGGGCAGAGAGACCCAGTACTTC.

This clonotype was seen a handful of times. The chain is built from TRBV7-3 and TRBJ2-5, with 10 nucleotides matching TRBD2. V lost 9 bases and J lost 4; bases outside the gene matches: 8. Germline lookup yields CDR1 SGHTA and CDR2 FQGTGA. The CDR3 runs 14 residues. The CDR3 protein is CASGKAGGGETQYF. CDR3 coding DNA: TGTGCCAGTGGTAAAGCGGGAGGGGGAGAGACCCAGTACTTC.

The rearrangement links TRBV4-2 to TRBJ1-2, with D tentatively TRBD1 (5 bases). Trimming shortened V by 3 bases and J by 0 bases, and 14 bases separated the two germline ends. This CDR3 has 16 amino acids. Germline lookup yields CDR1 LGHNA and CDR2 YNFKEQ. The CDR3 here is CASSQEPGTSNYGYTF. The CDR3 DNA follows: TGTGCCAGCAGCCAGGAACCCGGGACGTCTAACTATGGCTACACCTTC.

The chain uses TRBV12-3 or TRBV12-4 and TRBJ2-6; D tentatively reads TRBD1 or TRBD2 (5 bases each). The CDR3 has 17 amino acids. V lost 6 bases to trimming and J lost 0 bases, with 15 bases between them. Here the CDR3 DNA reads TGTGCCAGCAGGAGGGGAACGGGTAACTCTGGGGCCAACGTCCTGACTTTC. It is translated as CASRRGTGNSGANVLTF.

This clonotype was seen at least ten times. This chain connects TRBV27 to TRBJ2-1, with D uncertain. Trimming removed 8 bases at V and 5 bases at J, with 16 bases between. Germline V CDR1 and CDR2: MNHEY, SMNVEV (reference sequence). This CDR3 is 14 amino acids long. For the CDR3, the DNA is TGTGCCAGCGGATACGGTGACGGAAACAATGAGCAGTTCTTC. This gives the protein CASGYGDGNNEQFF.

The sample holds a few counts of this clonotype. V and J are TRBV7-2 and TRBJ1-1; a possible D gene is TRBD1 (6 bases). Trimming took 1 base from V and 3 from J, leaving 12 bases between them. CDR1 SGHTA and CDR2 FQGNSA come from the germline V gene. The CDR3 is 15 amino acids. The CDR3 sequence is CASSLERGGHTEAFF. The CDR3 DNA sequence: TGTGCCAGCAGCTTAGAAAGGGGGGGGCACACTGAAGCTTTCTTT.

V usage is TRBV5-8 and J usage is TRBJ2-1, with 8 bases lining up with TRBD2. Per germline, CDR1 SGHTS and CDR2 YDEGEE. Trimming took 0 bases from V and 8 from J; bases not matched to a gene: 7. The CDR3 runs 15 residues. DNA of the CDR3: TGTGCCAGCAGCTTGGTTGTTCGGGGGGGCGATGAGCAGTTCTTC. It is translated as CASSLVVRGGDEQFF.